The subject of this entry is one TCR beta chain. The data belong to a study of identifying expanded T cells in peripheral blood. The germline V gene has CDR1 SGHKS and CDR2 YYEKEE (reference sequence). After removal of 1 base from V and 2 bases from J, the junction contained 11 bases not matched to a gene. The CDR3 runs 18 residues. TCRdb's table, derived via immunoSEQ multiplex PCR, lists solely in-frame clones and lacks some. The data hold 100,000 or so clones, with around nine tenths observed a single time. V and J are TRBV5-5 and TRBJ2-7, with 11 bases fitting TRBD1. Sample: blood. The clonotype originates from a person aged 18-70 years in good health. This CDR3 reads CASSLYLLVGQGAYEQYF. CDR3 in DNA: TGTGCCAGCAGCTTGTATTTGTTGGTGGGACAGGGGGCCTACGAGCAGTACTTC.